These 30 T cell receptor beta chains were all obtained from the same sample, sequenced in a study of a mutant IDH1 vaccine in newly diagnosed glioma. Time point meaning: week 35, safety follow-up. Vaccination comprised doses that each held 300 ug of mutant IDH1 20-mer peptide, plus topical imiquimod. No antigen has been assigned to these receptors. Generated by immunoSEQ multiplex PCR, the TCRdb table keeps only in-frame clones and is missing some. The profile shows about 56,000 clones, about nine tenths of them singletons. The source material was PBMCs, sampled from a glioma patient whose treatment included an IDH1 peptide vaccine. These receptors came from a man between 40 and 49 years old with glioma.

The V call is TRBV5-1, the J call TRBJ2-3; D gene ambiguous. CDR1 and CDR2 (germline): SGHRS, YFSETQ. CDR3 length equals 14 residues. Trimming pared 1 base from V and 6 bases from J, leaving 12 bases between. The CDR3 nucleotides are TGCGCCAGCAGCTTGCAGTTCCCAGGTGATACGCAGTATTTT. This encodes CASSLQFPGDTQYF.

J is TRBJ1-3 and V is TRBV18, with a weak D call TRBD1 (6 bases). The length of the CDR3 is 16 residues. Germline V gene data show CDR1 as KGHSH and CDR2 as LQKENI. V lost 3 bases and J lost 2, with 14 bases in between. Written as DNA, the CDR3 is TGTGCCAGCTCACCTAATGCGGGGGCGACTGGAAACACCATATATTTT. Its protein product is CASSPNAGATGNTIYF.

The chain links TRBV7-8 to TRBJ2-7, with D perhaps matching TRBD1 (6 bases). The CDR3 covers 16 residues. CDR1 is SGHVS and CDR2 is FQNEAQ in the germline V gene. Deletions cut 1 base from V and 0 bases from J, with 13 bases between. The CDR3 region has the DNA TGTGCCAGCAGCTTAGTCTCCGGCAGGGGCTCCTACGAGCAGTACTTC. It is translated as CASSLVSGRGSYEQYF. Drawing the rest from reference TRBV7-8 and TRBJ2-7, the complete variable domain is GAGVSQSPRYKVAKRGQDVALRCDPISGHVSLFWYQQALGQGPEFLTYFQNEAQLDKSGLPSDRFFAERPEGSVSTLKIQRTQQEDSAVYLCASSLVSGRGSYEQYFGPGTRLTVT.

V is TRBV5-6 and J is TRBJ1-2; D gene ambiguous. Trimming took off 0 bases at V and 8 bases at J, with 11 bases between the two ends. CDR3 length: 13 residues. CDR1 and CDR2 (germline): SGHDT, YYEEEE. The CDR3 spells CASSLGRNQGYTF. CDR3 nucleotides: TGTGCCAGCAGCTTGGGACGCAACCAAGGCTACACCTTC.

J is TRBJ1-3 and V is TRBV14; TRBD1 agrees at 7 bases. V trimming: 2 bases; J trimming: 3 bases; junction bases outside the gene matches: 7. The CDR3 consists of 16 residues. The germline V gene encodes CDR1 SGHDN and CDR2 FVKESK. CDR3 coding DNA: TGTGCCAGCAGCCAACTGACAGGGAGGAGTGGAAACACCATATATTTT. It is translated as CASSQLTGRSGNTIYF.

The chain is built from TRBV7-2 and TRBJ2-1; 7 nucleotides agree with TRBD2. The V and J ends lost 3 bases and 10 bases, in that order; junction bases with no gene match: 3. The V gene's germline CDR1 is SGHTA and CDR2 FQGNSA. This CDR3 spans 12 amino acids. The CDR3 DNA reads as TGTGCCAGCAGCTTTAGCGGGCGAGAGCAGTTCTTC. Residues: CASSFSGREQFF.

This rearrangement joins TRBV4-1 to TRBJ1-4; D possibly corresponds to TRBD1 (5 bases). The germline gives CDR1 MGHRA, CDR2 YSYEKL. The CDR3 extends over 15 amino acids. V lost 4 bases and J 7 bases, leaving 16 bases between the germline ends. The DNA for the CDR3 is TGCGCCAGCAGCCGGCCAGGGAGAGTAAGTGAAAAACTGTTTTTT. Protein: CASSRPGRVSEKLFF.

V usage is TRBV6-1 and J usage is TRBJ1-3; D not certain. CDR3 size: 12 residues. Germline values: CDR1 MNHNS, CDR2 SASEGT. The ends were cut back, 8 bases at V and 4 bases at J, with 9 bases in the middle. CDR3 DNA: TGTGCCAGCGTAAGACGGGGAAACACCATATATTTT. Residues: CASVRRGNTIYF.

The V call is TRBV18, the J call TRBJ2-7; TRBD1 agrees at 8 bases. The CDR3 sequence is 19 residues long. Germline CDR1 KGHSH, CDR2 LQKENI. J lost 2 bases, V lost 5 bases, and 20 bases had no gene match. The CDR3 region has the DNA TGTGCCAGCTCAACCTACCGGACAGGGCAAGAACTTTCGACCTACGAGCAGTACTTC. Translating gives CASSTYRTGQELSTYEQYF.

The sample holds one count of this clone. J is TRBJ1-1 and V is TRBV6-6; 9 nucleotides agree with TRBD1. V trimming: 2 bases; J trimming: 11 bases; junction bases outside the gene matches: 9. Per germline, CDR1 MNHNY and CDR2 SVGAGI (reference sequence). The CDR3 has 14 amino acids. The CDR3 sequence: CASSYTGGADRAFF. CDR3 sequence (DNA): TGTGCCAGCAGTTACACAGGGGGCGCGGACCGGGCTTTCTTT.

The CDR3 region is CASSLARTTETQYF. The CDR3 DNA reads TGTGCCAGCAGCTTAGCCAGGACGACGGAGACCCAGTACTTC. The chain carries TRBV7-9 and TRBJ2-5; D unclear. Trimming left V 0 bases short and J 5 bases short, with 10 bases between. This CDR3 has 14 residues. The germline gives CDR1 SEHNR, CDR2 FQNEAQ (reference sequence).

The chain employs TRBV5-1 and TRBJ1-2; 10 bases map to TRBD1. The J segment lost 7 bases and the V segment lost 6 bases, leaving 9 bases of the junction unmatched. Germline-derived CDR1 and CDR2 are SGHRS and YFSETQ. The CDR3 extends over 14 amino acids. The CDR3 here is CASTLDRGQRGYTF. CDR3 DNA sequence: TGCGCCAGCACCCTCGACAGGGGGCAACGTGGCTACACCTTC. Together with reference TRBV5-1 and TRBJ1-2, the CDR3 gives the full variable domain: KAGVTQTPRYLIKTRGQQVTLSCSPISGHRSVSWYQQTPGQGLQFLFEYFSETQRNKGNFPGRFSGRQFSNSRSEMNVSTLELGDSALYLCASTLDRGQRGYTFGSGTRLTVV.

The chain joins TRBV11-2 to TRBJ1-2, with unresolved D. The CDR3 runs 15 residues. Germline-derived CDR1 and CDR2 are SGHAT and FQNNGV. The V gene lost 4 bases and the J gene lost 4 bases, with 16 bases spanning the gap. The CDR3 protein is CASSSPRRPAYGYTF. DNA for the CDR3: TGTGCCAGCAGCTCCCCCCGGCGACCCGCCTATGGCTACACCTTC.

The genes are TRBV6-1 and TRBJ2-3; D gene unclear. This CDR3 spans 12 amino acids. Trimming left V 7 bases short and J 5 bases short, with 10 bases between. Germline V gives CDR1 MNHNS, CDR2 SASEGT. The CDR3 reads CASTADQDTQYF. CDR3 coding DNA: TGTGCCAGCACCGCGGACCAAGATACGCAGTATTTT.

The rearrangement links TRBV6-4 to TRBJ2-3; either TRBD1 or TRBD2 may fit D (6 bases each). CDR3 length: 15 residues. CDR1 and CDR2 from the germline V gene are MRHNA and SNTAGT. The V gene lost 3 bases and the J gene lost 0 bases, with 10 bases spanning the gap. CDR3 residues: CASSEGGGSTDTQYF. CDR3 DNA: TGTGCCAGCAGTGAGGGGGGCGGGAGCACAGATACGCAGTATTTT.

This clone has a handful of counts. The chain has TRBV5-1 and TRBJ2-7; D not certain. This CDR3 comprises 15 residues. Germline values: CDR1 SGHRS, CDR2 YFSETQ. Trimming cost V 0 bases and J 5 bases, with 15 bases left between them. The CDR3 spells CASSLAAGRFHEQYF. The CDR3 coding sequence is TGCGCCAGCAGCTTGGCTGCAGGTAGGTTCCACGAGCAGTACTTC.

The genes are TRBV29-1 and TRBJ2-7, with D unclear. Germline CDR1 and CDR2: SQVTM and ANQGSEA. The length of the CDR3 is 11 residues. The V end lost 3 bases, the J end lost 3 bases, and 6 bases lay between the germline ends. Here the CDR3 DNA reads TGCAGCGTTGAGGAGTTCTACGAGCAGTACTTC. Translating gives CSVEEFYEQYF.

This clone has just one count. The genes are TRBV10-3 and TRBJ2-7; unclear D gene. The V end was cut by 6 bases, the J end by 6 bases, with 9 bases between. The CDR3 is 11 residues long. Germline CDR1 is ENHRY and CDR2 is SYGVKD. The CDR3 bases are TGTGCCATCAGAGGGCCCGGCGAGCAGTACTTC. It encodes CAIRGPGEQYF.

This clone was counted only a few times. The chain joins TRBV7-2 to TRBJ2-3, with D unclear. The CDR3 sequence is 13 residues long. Trimming cost V 5 bases and J 4 bases, with 10 bases left between them. Germline loops: CDR1 SGHTA, CDR2 FQGNSA. The CDR3 protein is CASSLVGADTQYF. CDR3 in DNA: TGTGCCAGCAGCCTAGTTGGGGCAGATACGCAGTATTTT.

This clone came up a few times. The CDR3: CASSSGPQQFF. CDR3 sequence (DNA): TGTGCCAGCAGTTCTGGTCCGCAGCAGTTCTTC. The chain recombines TRBV7-3 with TRBJ2-1; D is unresolved. The CDR3 runs 11 residues. Deletions cut 6 bases from V and 11 bases from J, with 11 bases between. Germline V gene lookup returns CDR1 SGHTA and CDR2 FQGTGA.

This clone has just one count. The genes are TRBV19 and TRBJ2-7; D remains ambiguous. The germline gives CDR1 LNHDA, CDR2 SQIVND (reference sequence). Trimming removed 4 bases from V and 0 bases from J, with 7 bases in between. This CDR3 comprises 13 residues. CDR3 residues: CASSKKASYEQYF. In DNA, the CDR3 is TGTGCCAGTAGTAAAAAAGCCTCCTACGAGCAGTACTTC. Full variable domain (missing parts from reference TRBV19 and TRBJ2-7): DGGITQSPKYLFRKEGQNVTLSCEQNLNHDAMYWYRQDPGQGLRLIYYSQIVNDFQKGDIAEGYSVSREKKESFPLTVTSAQKNPTAFYLCASSKKASYEQYFGPGTRLTVT.

This chain uses TRBV5-1 with TRBJ2-6, with D maybe TRBD1 (6 bases). CDR1 is SGHRS, CDR2 YFSETQ, per germline. The V end lost 4 bases, the J end lost 0 bases, and 17 bases lay between the germline ends. The CDR3 sequence is 18 residues long. This chain's CDR3 is CASSTGQIISSGANVLTF. CDR3 nucleotide sequence: TGCGCCAGCAGCACCGGACAGATAATTTCCTCTGGGGCCAACGTCCTGACTTTC. The full variable domain, completed using reference TRBV5-1 and TRBJ2-6, is KAGVTQTPRYLIKTRGQQVTLSCSPISGHRSVSWYQQTPGQGLQFLFEYFSETQRNKGNFPGRFSGRQFSNSRSEMNVSTLELGDSALYLCASSTGQIISSGANVLTFGAGSRLTVL.

The CDR3: CASSQLGGGKFF. Written as DNA, the CDR3 is TGTGCCAGCAGTCAACTAGGGGGCGGGAAGTTCTTC. This chain uses TRBV2 with TRBJ2-1; D may be TRBD1 (7 bases). Between the trimmed V and J ends, which lost 5 bases and 14 bases, there was a span of 16 bases. This CDR3 comprises 12 residues. Germline CDR1 SNHLY, CDR2 FYNNEI.

The gene calls are TRBV12-5 and TRBJ2-5; a possible D gene is TRBD1 (5 bases). This CDR3 comprises 13 residues. The germline V and J ends were trimmed by 8 bases and 4 bases, with 14 bases remaining between them. CDR1 and CDR2 from the germline V gene are LGHNT and FRNRAP. CDR3 nucleotides: TGTGCTAGTCGACGTCAGGGTTTAGAGACCCAGTACTTC. Its protein is CASRRQGLETQYF.

The chain uses TRBV19 and TRBJ1-5, with D uncertain. CDR3 size: 12 residues. Germline-derived CDR1 and CDR2 are LNHDA and SQIVND (reference sequence). Trimming left V 3 bases short and J 6 bases short, with 6 bases between. The CDR3 region is CASSMVVQPQHF. DNA of the CDR3: TGTGCCAGTAGTATGGTGGTTCAGCCCCAGCATTTT.

The gene calls are TRBV19 and TRBJ1-5; 7 positions agree with TRBD1. From germline, CDR1 is LNHDA and CDR2 SQIVND (reference sequence). V lost 6 bases to trimming and J lost 2 bases; unmatched junction nucleotides: 7. This CDR3 contains 15 residues. The CDR3 is CASREGATGNQPQHF. CDR3 nucleotides: TGTGCCAGTAGGGAGGGGGCTACGGGCAATCAGCCCCAGCATTTT.

The chain employs TRBV25-1 and TRBJ2-5, with D possibly called TRBD1 or TRBD2 (5 bases each). The CDR3 is 16 amino acids. Looked up from germline, CDR1 is MGHDK and CDR2 is SYGVNS. V was pared by 0 bases and J by 5 bases, with 16 bases between. CDR3 coding DNA: TGTGCCAGCAGTGAATATCTCAGGGAGATGTGGGAGACCCAGTACTTC. Protein product: CASSEYLREMWETQYF.

This clone was counted a few times. The chain recombines TRBV6-1 with TRBJ2-1, with 10 bases matching TRBD2. CDR3 length equals 15 residues. V shed 3 bases and J 4 bases; nucleotides not matched to a gene: 3. The V gene's germline CDR1 is MNHNS and CDR2 SASEGT. CDR3 nucleotide sequence: TGTGCCAGCAGTGAGATGACTAGCGGGTACAATGAGCAGTTCTTC. This sequence encodes CASSEMTSGYNEQFF.

The chain uses TRBV6-8 and TRBJ2-5; D is possibly TRBD2 (5 bases). Germline V gene sequence: CDR1 MNHGY, CDR2 SAAAGT. V lost 8 bases and J 1 base, leaving 14 bases between the germline ends. This CDR3 spans 14 amino acids. CDR3 DNA sequence: TGTGCCAGCGAGAGTGGGCGGGCCCAAGAGACCCAGTACTTC. It codes for CASESGRAQETQYF.

V and J are TRBV9 and TRBJ1-5; a possible D gene is TRBD1 (5 bases). The ends were cut back, 1 base at V and 5 bases at J, with 10 bases in the middle. The CDR3 has 14 residues. Germline lookup yields CDR1 SGDLS and CDR2 YYNGEE. This CDR3 reads CASSVNGGDQPQHF. The CDR3, as DNA: TGTGCCAGCAGCGTAAATGGGGGGGATCAGCCCCAGCATTTT.